This T cell receptor beta chain derives from a study of blood T cell repertoires in COVID-19. Study as a whole: In each case, the material was cDNA or gDNA derived from T cells, B-cell-depleted T cells, or PBMCs.

This CDR3 region has 13 residues. V lost 6 bases, J lost 0 bases, and 8 bases lay in between. Germline-derived CDR1 and CDR2 are MGHRA and YSYEKL. Data came from immunoSEQ multiplex PCR; TCRdb stores just in-frame clones and leaves some out. The sample has about 120,000 clones; more than 70% are singletons. Source material: peripheral blood. The chain has TRBV4-1 and TRBJ1-2; tentative D call: TRBD1 (5 bases). The receptor comes from an older woman with COVID-19, enrolled during active disease. Here the CDR3 reads CASRRDPNYGYTF. The CDR3 DNA follows: TGCGCCAGCAGGCGGGACCCTAACTATGGCTACACCTTC.